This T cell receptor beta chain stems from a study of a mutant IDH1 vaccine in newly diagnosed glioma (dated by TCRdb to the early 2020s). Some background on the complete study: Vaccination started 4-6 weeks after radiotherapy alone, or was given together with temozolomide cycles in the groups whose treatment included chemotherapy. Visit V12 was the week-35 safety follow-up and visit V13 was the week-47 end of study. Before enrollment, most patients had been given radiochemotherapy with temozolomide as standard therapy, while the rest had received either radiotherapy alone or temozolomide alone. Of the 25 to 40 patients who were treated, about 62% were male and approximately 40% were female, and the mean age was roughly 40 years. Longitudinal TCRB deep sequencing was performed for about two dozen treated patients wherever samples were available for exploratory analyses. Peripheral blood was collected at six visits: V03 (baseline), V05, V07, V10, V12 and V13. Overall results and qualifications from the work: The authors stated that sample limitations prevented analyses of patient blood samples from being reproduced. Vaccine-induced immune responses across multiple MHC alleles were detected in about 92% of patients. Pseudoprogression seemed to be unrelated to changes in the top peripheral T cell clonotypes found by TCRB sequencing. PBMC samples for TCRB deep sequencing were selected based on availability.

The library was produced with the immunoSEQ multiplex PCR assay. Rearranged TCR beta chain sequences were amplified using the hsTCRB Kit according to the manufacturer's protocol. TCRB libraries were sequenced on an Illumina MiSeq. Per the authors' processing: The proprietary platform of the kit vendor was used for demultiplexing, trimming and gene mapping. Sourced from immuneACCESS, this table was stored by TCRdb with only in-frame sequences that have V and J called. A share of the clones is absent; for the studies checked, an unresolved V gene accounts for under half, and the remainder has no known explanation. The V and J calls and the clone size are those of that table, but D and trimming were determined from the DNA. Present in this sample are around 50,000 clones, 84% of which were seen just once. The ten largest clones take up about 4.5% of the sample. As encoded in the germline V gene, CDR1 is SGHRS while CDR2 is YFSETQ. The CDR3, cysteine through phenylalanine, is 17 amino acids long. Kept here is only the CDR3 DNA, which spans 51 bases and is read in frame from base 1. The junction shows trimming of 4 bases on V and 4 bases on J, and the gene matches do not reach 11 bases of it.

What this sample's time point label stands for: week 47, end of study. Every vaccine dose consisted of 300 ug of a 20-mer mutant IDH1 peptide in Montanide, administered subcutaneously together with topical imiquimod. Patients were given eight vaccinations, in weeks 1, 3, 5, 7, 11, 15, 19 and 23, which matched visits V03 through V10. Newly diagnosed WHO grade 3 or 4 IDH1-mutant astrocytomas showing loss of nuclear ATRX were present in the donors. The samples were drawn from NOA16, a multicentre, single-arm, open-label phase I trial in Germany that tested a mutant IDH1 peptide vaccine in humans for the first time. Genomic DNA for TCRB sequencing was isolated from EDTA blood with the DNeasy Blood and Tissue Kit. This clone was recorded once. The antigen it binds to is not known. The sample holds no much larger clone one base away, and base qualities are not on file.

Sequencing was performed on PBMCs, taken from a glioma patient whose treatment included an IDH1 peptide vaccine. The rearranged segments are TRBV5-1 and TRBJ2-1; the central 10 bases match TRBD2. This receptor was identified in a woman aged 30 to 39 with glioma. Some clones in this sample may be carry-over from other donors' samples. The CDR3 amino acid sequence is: CASSPSSGSTPYNEQFF. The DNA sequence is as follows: TGCGCCAGCAGCCCTTCTAGCGGGAGTACCCCGTACAATGAGCAGTTCTTC.